This T cell receptor beta chain was identified in a study of Graves' ophthalmopathy and Graves' hyperthyroidism. Study-wide findings and caveats: Forecasting of ophthalmopathy progression by the model achieved more than 70% sensitivity and roughly 75% specificity. Ophthalmopathy versus stable hyperthyroidism: 13-signature model gave 87.88% sensitivity, around 81% specificity.

The CDR3 runs 15 residues. The germline V and J ends were trimmed by 0 bases and 4 bases, with 12 bases remaining between them. The germline CDR1 and CDR2 sequences are MNHNS and SASEGT. Amplification targeted the TCR beta CDR3 regions, with RNA transcripts as the source material. An initial RT-PCR round employing HTBI primers preceded a second-round multiplex PCR. TCRdb reprocessed the multiplex PCR reads with MiXCR, giving one entry per CDR3 protein. Of a few hundred thousand distinct CDR3 sequences in the sample, 15% to 17% were seen once. This clonotype was counted many times. The antigen is unknown. The term stable hyperthyroidism indicated an absence of ophthalmopathy within 18 months of follow-up. The authors used Ficoll-Paque density gradient centrifugation to separate PBMCs. The input was roughly 10 ml of fresh peripheral blood.

The origin of this receptor is a woman between 18 and 29 years old with stable Graves' hyperthyroidism. This chain joins TRBV6-1 and TRBJ1-1, with unresolved D. Material: peripheral blood. CDR3 nucleotides: TGTGCCAGCAGTGAAGCTGTCAGCGCGGGCACTGAAGCTTTCTTT. This sequence encodes CASSEAVSAGTEAFF.